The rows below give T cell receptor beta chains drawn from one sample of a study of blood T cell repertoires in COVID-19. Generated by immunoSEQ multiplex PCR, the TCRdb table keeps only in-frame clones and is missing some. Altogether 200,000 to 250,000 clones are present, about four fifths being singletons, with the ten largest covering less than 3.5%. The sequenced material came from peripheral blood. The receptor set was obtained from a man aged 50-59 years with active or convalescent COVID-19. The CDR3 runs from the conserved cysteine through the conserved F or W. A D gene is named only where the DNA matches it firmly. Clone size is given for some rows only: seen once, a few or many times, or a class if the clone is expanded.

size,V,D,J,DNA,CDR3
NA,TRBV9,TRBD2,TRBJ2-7,TGTGCCAGCAGCCCCCCGGGGGGGGAGGGTTCCTACGAGCAGTACTTC,CASSPPGGEGSYEQYF
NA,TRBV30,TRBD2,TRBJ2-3,TGTGCCTGGAGTGTAGTGAAGGGCGGGACTAGCGGGAGAGGCCTCACAGATACGCAGTATTTT,CAWSVVKGGTSGRGLTDTQYF
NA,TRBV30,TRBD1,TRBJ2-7,TGTGCCTGGAACAGGGACAGCTCCTACGAGCAGTACTTC,CAWNRDSSYEQYF
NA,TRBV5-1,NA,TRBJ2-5,TGCGCCAGCAGCTTGTCAGGGAAAGAGACCCAGTACTTC,CASSLSGKETQYF
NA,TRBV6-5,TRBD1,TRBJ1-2,TGTGCCAGCAGTTACGGACAGGTTGAGGGCTACACCTTC,CASSYGQVEGYTF
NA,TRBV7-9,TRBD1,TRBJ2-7,TGTGCCAGCAGCTTAGGGTCAGGGGGCTTGAAGGAGCAGTACTTC,CASSLGSGGLKEQYF
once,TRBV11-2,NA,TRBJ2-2,TGTGCCAGCAGCCCGTGGGAGTCGGGCACCGGGGAGCTGTTTTTT,CASSPWESGTGELFF
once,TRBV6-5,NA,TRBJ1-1,TGTGCCAGCAGTTACTCTCTGGGGGGAGGTGAAGCTTTCTTT,CASSYSLGGGEAFF
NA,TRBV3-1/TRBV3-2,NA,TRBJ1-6,TGTGCCCGAAGAAGTAGGGGCCATAGGTCACCCCTCCACTTT,CARRSRGHRSPLHF
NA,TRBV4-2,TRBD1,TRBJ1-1,TGTGCCAGCAGCCAAGATGGCGGGACAGCCACTGAAGCTTTCTTT,CASSQDGGTATEAFF
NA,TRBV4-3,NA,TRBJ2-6,TGCGCCAGCAGCCCCTACTCTGGGGCCAACGTCCTGACTTTC,CASSPYSGANVLTF
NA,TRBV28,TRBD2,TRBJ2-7,TGTGCCAGCAGTGAGATGGGACTAGCGGGAGCCCACGAGCAGTACTTC,CASSEMGLAGAHEQYF
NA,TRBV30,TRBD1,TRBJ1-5,TGTGCCTGGAGTAAAGGGGACAGAGGATTGCCCCAGCATTTT,CAWSKGDRGLPQHF
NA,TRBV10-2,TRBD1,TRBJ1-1,TGCGCCAGCAGTGACCCGAGACAGGGGTCTTACACTGAAGCTTTCTTT,CASSDPRQGSYTEAFF
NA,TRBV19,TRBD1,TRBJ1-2,TGTGCCAGTAGCACCCCTGGACAGGGGGTTAACTATGGCTACACCTTC,CASSTPGQGVNYGYTF
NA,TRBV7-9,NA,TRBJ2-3,TGTGCCAGCAGCCCGATGGCGAGGGGCACAGATACGCAGTATTTT,CASSPMARGTDTQYF
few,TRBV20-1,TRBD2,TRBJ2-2,TGCAGTGCTAGTAGGGCTAGCGGGTTGAACACCGGGGAGCTGTTTTTT,CSASRASGLNTGELFF
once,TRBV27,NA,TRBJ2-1,TGTGCCAGCAGAGCCGACAGAAGCTCCTACAATGAGCAGTTCTTC,CASRADRSSYNEQFF
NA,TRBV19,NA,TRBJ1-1,TGTGCCAGTAGTATTAACAGTCCGAACACTGAAGCTTTCTTT,CASSINSPNTEAFF
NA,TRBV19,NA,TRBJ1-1,TGTGCCAGTAGTAAGGGCAGGGAGAACACTGAAGCTTTCTTT,CASSKGRENTEAFF
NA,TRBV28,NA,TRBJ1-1,TGTGCCAGCAGTTCGACAGCGAAAGCTTTCTTT,CASSSTAKAFF
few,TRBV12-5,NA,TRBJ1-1,TGTGCTAGTGGACTACAGGGCCTCTCCGGGGCCACTGAAGCTTTCTTT,CASGLQGLSGATEAFF
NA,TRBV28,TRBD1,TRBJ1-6,TGTGCCAGCAGTGACAGGGCCAGTTCACCCCTCCACTTT,CASSDRASSPLHF
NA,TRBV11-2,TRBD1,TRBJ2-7,TGTGCCAGCAGCCTAGGACAGGGACCCTACGAGCAGTACTTC,CASSLGQGPYEQYF
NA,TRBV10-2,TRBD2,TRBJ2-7,TGCGCCAGCAGGACTAGCGGAGACTCCTACGAGCAGTACTTC,CASRTSGDSYEQYF
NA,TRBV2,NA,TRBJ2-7,TGTGCCAGCAGTGAAGCGCTTCGAGGTTTTAGGCACGAGCAGTACTTC,CASSEALRGFRHEQYF
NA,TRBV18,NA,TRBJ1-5,TGTGCCAGCTCACCATCAACAGAGCGGCAGCCCCAGCATTTT,CASSPSTERQPQHF
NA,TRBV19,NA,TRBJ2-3,TGTGCCAGTAGTATAGATTGGCGGGGCACAGATACGCAGTATTTT,CASSIDWRGTDTQYF
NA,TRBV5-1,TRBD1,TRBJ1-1,TGCGCCAGCAGCGGAACCGGGACAGTGAACACTGAAGCTTTCTTT,CASSGTGTVNTEAFF
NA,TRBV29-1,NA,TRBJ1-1,TGCAGCGTTGAAGATGGGGGGGCTTTCTTT,CSVEDGGAFF
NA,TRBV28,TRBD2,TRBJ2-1,TGTGCCAGCAGCGTCCAAGGGACTAGCGGGAGGAAGGGGGAGCAGTTCTTC,CASSVQGTSGRKGEQFF
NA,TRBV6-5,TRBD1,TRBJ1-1,TGTGCCAGCAGTCCAGGGGGGACTGAAGCTTTCTTT,CASSPGGTEAFF
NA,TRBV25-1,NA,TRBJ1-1,TGTGCCAGCAGAGTCCCCGGAGTAAACACTGAAGCTTTCTTT,CASRVPGVNTEAFF
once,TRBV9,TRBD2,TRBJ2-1,TGTGCCAGCAGCCGCAGCGGGAGGATCGATGAGCAGTTCTTC,CASSRSGRIDEQFF
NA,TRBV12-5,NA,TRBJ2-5,TGTGCTAGTGGTCCGGGACACCGGTACCAAGAGACCCAGTACTTC,CASGPGHRYQETQYF
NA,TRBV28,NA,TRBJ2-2,TGTGCCAGCAGTTTAGAGGGTCCCACGACCGGGGAGCTGTTTTTT,CASSLEGPTTGELFF
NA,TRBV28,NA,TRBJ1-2,TGTGCCAGCAGTTTACAAGGAGGGACCTATGGCTACACCTTC,CASSLQGGTYGYTF
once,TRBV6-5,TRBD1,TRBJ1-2,TGTGCCAGCACCGGCTCTGAGACAGGGTATGGCTACACCTTC,CASTGSETGYGYTF
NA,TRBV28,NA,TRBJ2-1,TGTGCCAGCAGTGGAGTAATGGGGCATGAGCAGTTCTTC,CASSGVMGHEQFF
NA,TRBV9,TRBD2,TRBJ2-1,TGTGCCAGCAGCCCGGGACTAGGGTACAATGAGCAGTTCTTC,CASSPGLGYNEQFF
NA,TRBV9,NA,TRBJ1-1,TGTGCCAGCAGCGAAGGGAGGACCACTGAAGCTTTCTTT,CASSEGRTTEAFF
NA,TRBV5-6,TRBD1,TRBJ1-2,TGTGCCAGCAGCTTGGGGGGACAGGGGAGTAGAGGCTATGGCTACACCTTC,CASSLGGQGSRGYGYTF
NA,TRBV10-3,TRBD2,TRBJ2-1,TGTGCCATCAGTGAAAGTAGCGGGAGTCCTATTGAGCAGTTCTTC,CAISESSGSPIEQFF
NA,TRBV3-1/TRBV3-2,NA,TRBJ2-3,TGTGCCAGCAGCCAGAAGCGGCTCACAGATACGCAGTATTTT,CASSQKRLTDTQYF
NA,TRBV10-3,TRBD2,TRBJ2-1,TGTGCCACTGGACTAGCGGGAGTTGAGCAGTTCTTC,CATGLAGVEQFF
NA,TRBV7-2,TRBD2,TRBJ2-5,TGTGCCAGCAGCCAGAGCGGGAGTTGGGAAGAGACCCAGTACTTC,CASSQSGSWEETQYF
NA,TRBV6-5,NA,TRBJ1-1,TGTGCCAGCAGTTACTCCGGGGTTGGCAGAAATGAAGCTTTCTTT,CASSYSGVGRNEAFF
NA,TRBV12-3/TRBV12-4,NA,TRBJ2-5,TGTGCCAGCAGTTTGGGGGGTTTAGAGACCCAGTACTTC,CASSLGGLETQYF
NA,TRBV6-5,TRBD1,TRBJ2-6,TGTGCCAGCAGTTGGGACAGGGGTTCTGGGGCCAACGTCCTGACTTTC,CASSWDRGSGANVLTF
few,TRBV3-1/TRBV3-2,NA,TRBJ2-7,TGTGCCAGCAGCTCTGGACATCCCTACGAGCAGTACTTC,CASSSGHPYEQYF